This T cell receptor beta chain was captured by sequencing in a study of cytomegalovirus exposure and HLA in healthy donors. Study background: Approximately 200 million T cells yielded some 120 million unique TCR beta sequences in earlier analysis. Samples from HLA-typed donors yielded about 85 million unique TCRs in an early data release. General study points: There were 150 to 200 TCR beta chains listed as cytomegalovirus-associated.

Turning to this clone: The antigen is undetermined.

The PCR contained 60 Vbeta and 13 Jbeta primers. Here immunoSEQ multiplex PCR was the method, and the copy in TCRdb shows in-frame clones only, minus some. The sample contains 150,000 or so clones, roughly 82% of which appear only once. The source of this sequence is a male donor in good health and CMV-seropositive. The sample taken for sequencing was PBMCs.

CDR3 in DNA: TGTGCCAGCAGTTCACGGACAGGGACGGAGACCCAGTACTTC. The encoded protein is CASSSRTGTETQYF. V gene TRBV28 combines with J gene TRBJ2-5; 8 bases align to TRBD1. J lost 5 bases, V lost 4 bases, and 6 bases had no gene match. Germline V gives CDR1 MDHEN, CDR2 SYDVKM. The CDR3 length is 14 residues.